The rows below give T cell receptor beta chains drawn from one sample of a study of shared clonotypes between healthy human individuals. Using immunoSEQ multiplex PCR, the repertoire was profiled, and TCRdb retains in-frame clones only, with some absent. The sample includes some 1 million clones, approximately 70% seen only once; the top ten take nearly 1.5%. The sequenced sample consisted of memory CD4+ T cells sorted from blood. Receptor source: a man between 18 and 35 years old in good health. Each CDR3 is given with its conserved first and last residue. Fields, in order: clone size, J gene, V gene, D gene, CDR3 protein, CDR3 DNA. D genes are given only for firm matches. Size is omitted from some rows. Given values are once, few, many or a class for expanded clones.

NA,TRBJ1-2,TRBV6-1,TRBD1,CASSGMLDRGKYNYGYTF,TGTGCCAGCAGTGGGATGTTGGACAGGGGAAAATACAACTATGGCTACACCTTC
NA,TRBJ2-3,TRBV13,TRBD2,CASRLAGTDTQYF,TGTGCCAGCAGGCTAGCGGGGACAGATACGCAGTATTTT
once,TRBJ2-7,TRBV7-3,TRBD2,CASSVSGGAGYEQYF,TGTGCCAGCAGCGTTAGCGGGGGGGCCGGGTACGAGCAGTACTTC
NA,TRBJ2-7,TRBV18,NA,CASSSTLNSKSYEQYF,TGTGCCAGCTCATCCACACTAAATTCAAAATCCTACGAGCAGTACTTC
NA,TRBJ2-3,TRBV15,TRBD2,CATSAQAGGLTDTQYF,TGTGCCACCAGCGCTCAGGCGGGAGGGCTCACAGATACGCAGTATTTT
NA,TRBJ2-7,TRBV28,TRBD1,CASSLGGQGSYEQYF,TGTGCCAGCAGTTTAGGCGGACAGGGTTCCTACGAGCAGTACTTC
NA,TRBJ2-3,TRBV9,NA,CATSRRVSTDTQYF,TGTGCCACCTCTCGGAGGGTATCCACAGATACGCAGTATTTT
NA,TRBJ2-5,TRBV30,NA,CAWSVGPKETQYF,TGTGCCTGGAGTGTAGGGCCTAAAGAGACCCAGTACTTC
NA,TRBJ2-4,TRBV5-4,NA,CASSPRASGDGKNIQYF,TGTGCCAGCAGTCCTAGGGCGTCCGGCGACGGCAAAAACATTCAGTACTTC
NA,TRBJ2-7,TRBV6-1,TRBD1,CASSKDRAPSYEQYF,TGTGCCAGCAGTAAGGACAGGGCCCCTTCCTACGAGCAGTACTTC
NA,TRBJ2-7,TRBV7-2,NA,CASSLGLANEQYF,TGTGCCAGCAGCTTAGGACTCGCCAACGAGCAGTACTTC
NA,TRBJ1-5,TRBV7-3,TRBD1,CASSPTGQGGQPQHF,TGTGCCAGCAGCCCCACTGGGCAGGGGGGACAGCCCCAGCATTTT
NA,TRBJ2-5,TRBV7-2,TRBD1,CASSRGTGLYQETQYF,TGTGCCAGCAGCCGTGGGACAGGGCTGTACCAAGAGACCCAGTACTTC
few,TRBJ1-2,TRBV5-1,NA,CASSWDGGGYTF,TGCGCCAGCAGCTGGGACGGGGGTGGCTACACCTTC
few,TRBJ1-5,TRBV27,NA,CASRAGDLGNQPQHF,TGTGCCAGCAGGGCAGGAGATTTGGGCAATCAGCCCCAGCATTTT
NA,TRBJ2-3,TRBV4-1,NA,CASSPRVFGASTDTQYF,TGCGCCAGCAGCCCCCGAGTATTCGGCGCTAGCACAGATACGCAGTATTTT
NA,TRBJ2-1,TRBV5-1,TRBD2,CASKGLAGIDEQFF,TGCGCCAGCAAAGGACTAGCGGGGATCGATGAGCAGTTCTTC
NA,TRBJ2-2,TRBV5-8,TRBD2,CASSLAGGSTGELFF,TGTGCCAGCAGTTTAGCGGGAGGATCAACCGGGGAGCTGTTTTTT
NA,TRBJ2-1,TRBV4-3,NA,CASSHGGKEDEQFF,TGCGCCAGCAGCCACGGTGGAAAGGAAGATGAGCAGTTCTTC
once,TRBJ2-7,TRBV4-3,NA,CASSQDWRGSVPYF,TGCGCCAGCAGCCAAGACTGGCGTGGATCTGTGCCGTACTTC
NA,TRBJ1-2,TRBV6-1,TRBD1,CASSESGGGAYGYTF,TGTGCCAGCAGTGAGTCGGGAGGGGGCGCTTATGGCTACACCTTC
NA,TRBJ2-7,TRBV19,TRBD1,CASSPRDSQKQYF,TGTGCCAGTAGTCCCCGGGACAGTCAAAAGCAGTACTTC
NA,TRBJ2-4,TRBV6-1,TRBD1,CASSEVGTGRNIQYF,TGTGCCAGCAGTGAAGTGGGGACAGGGCGGAACATTCAGTACTTC
NA,TRBJ1-5,TRBV19,NA,CASSIKENQPQHF,TGTGCCAGTAGTATTAAGGAAAATCAGCCCCAGCATTTT
NA,TRBJ2-6,TRBV7-3,NA,CASSSPTGTGANVLTF,TGTGCCAGCAGCTCACCGACAGGAACCGGGGCCAACGTCCTGACTTTC
NA,TRBJ1-4,TRBV30,NA,CACGPDAVEKLFF,TGTGCCTGCGGACCGGACGCAGTGGAAAAACTGTTTTTT
NA,TRBJ2-7,TRBV7-5,NA,CARSLVLAGQYEQYF,TGTGCCAGAAGCTTAGTGCTAGCGGGACAGTATGAGCAGTACTTC
NA,TRBJ2-1,TRBV29-1,NA,CSVGRLGDEQFF,TGCAGCGTTGGTCGCCTCGGCGATGAGCAGTTCTTC
NA,TRBJ1-1,TRBV11-2,NA,CASSYLDTTRAFF,TGTGCCAGCAGCTACCTGGACACCACGCGGGCTTTCTTT
NA,TRBJ2-7,TRBV10-2,NA,CASSDLSGLYEQYF,TGCGCCAGCAGTGACCTTTCAGGGCTCTACGAGCAGTACTTC
few,TRBJ2-3,TRBV6-4,TRBD2,CASSDQAGGTDTQYF,TGTGCCAGCAGTGATCAAGCGGGGGGCACAGATACGCAGTATTTT
NA,TRBJ1-4,TRBV5-1,TRBD1,CASSLDRGLEKLFF,TGCGCCAGCAGCTTGGACAGGGGGCTTGAAAAACTGTTTTTT
NA,TRBJ2-1,TRBV21-1,NA,CASSLEQFF,TGTGCCAGCAGCCTGGAGCAGTTCTTC
NA,TRBJ1-3,TRBV30,TRBD1,CAWSVRDRAYSGNTIYF,TGTGCCTGGAGTGTGCGGGACAGGGCTTACTCTGGAAACACCATATATTTT
NA,TRBJ1-1,TRBV11-2,NA,CASSLRPETGTGAFF,TGTGCCAGCAGCTTACGACCCGAGACAGGTACCGGAGCTTTCTTT
NA,TRBJ2-5,TRBV4-1,TRBD2,CASSQASGGAQETQYF,TGCGCCAGCAGCCAAGCCAGCGGGGGGGCCCAAGAGACCCAGTACTTC
NA,TRBJ2-1,TRBV9,TRBD1,CASSLRTGGTDEQFF,TGTGCCAGCAGCCTACGGACAGGGGGTACGGATGAGCAGTTCTTC
NA,TRBJ2-1,TRBV5-1,TRBD1,CASSLETGTGAREQFF,TGCGCCAGCAGCTTGGAAACCGGGACAGGGGCTCGTGAGCAGTTCTTC
NA,TRBJ2-5,TRBV11-2,NA,CASSLPGPLETQYF,TGTGCCAGCAGCCTCCCGGGACCACTGGAGACCCAGTACTTC
NA,TRBJ2-3,TRBV15,NA,CATSRTLARRDTQYF,TGTGCCACCAGCAGAACCCTAGCGCGACGGGATACGCAGTATTTT
NA,TRBJ2-5,TRBV11-2,NA,CASSLKYGETQYF,TGTGCCAGCAGCTTAAAATATGGAGAGACCCAGTACTTC
NA,TRBJ1-2,TRBV5-6,NA,CASSLGLLTHGYTF,TGTGCCAGCAGCTTGGGCCTACTTACCCATGGCTACACCTTC
NA,TRBJ2-1,TRBV13,TRBD1,CASSRPGQGVNEQFF,TGTGCCAGCAGCCGACCGGGACAGGGGGTGAATGAGCAGTTCTTC
NA,TRBJ2-7,TRBV11-1,NA,CASSLGGASYEQYF,TGTGCCAGCAGCTTAGGGGGGGCCTCCTACGAGCAGTACTTC
NA,TRBJ2-5,TRBV7-2,TRBD2,CASSLALVTSGTQETQYF,TGTGCCAGCAGCTTAGCGCTTGTCACTAGCGGGACCCAAGAGACCCAGTACTTC